The 10 T cell receptor beta chains listed next were all sequenced from one sample in a study of PD-L1 blockade in urothelial cancer (TCRdb year 2017). The time point label on this specimen signifies: pretreatment peripheral blood. Library method: the immunoSEQ multiplex PCR assay. Drawn from immuneACCESS, this table holds only the in-frame rearrangements with V and J called that TCRdb kept. Clones are partly lost; checked studies trace under half to an unresolved V gene and leave the rest unexplained. For this sample there are under 95,000 clones; roughly 84% appear just once. The leading ten clones occupy about a tenth of the sample. The input for sequencing was PBMCs, taken around atezolizumab (anti-PD-L1) treatment. All receptors derive from a woman aged 70-85 years with urothelial cancer.

V gene TRBV6-6 combines with J gene TRBJ1-2, with TRBD1 matching over 7 bases. This CDR3 is 14 amino acids long. Germline assignment: CDR1 MNHNY and CDR2 SVGAGI (reference sequence). The V gene end was trimmed by 6 bases and the J gene end by 2 bases; junction bases not matched to a gene: 6. CDR3 DNA: TGTGCCAGCAGACCGGGACAGAACAACTATGGCTACACCTTC. This gives the protein CASRPGQNNYGYTF.

This clone was seen once. The rearrangement uses TRBV6-5 and TRBJ2-2, with 7 positions matching TRBD2. The V and J ends lost 6 bases and 3 bases, in that order; junction bases with no gene match: 7. The germline V gene has CDR1 MNHEY and CDR2 SVGAGI. The CDR3 is 15 residues long. CDR3 in amino acids: CASSRYRGDTGELFF. Written as DNA, the CDR3 is TGTGCCAGCAGCCGCTATCGGGGGGACACCGGGGAGCTGTTTTTT.

The chain couples TRBV5-1 to TRBJ2-7; TRBD1 agrees at 12 bases. The V and J ends lost 0 bases and 2 bases, in that order; junction bases with no gene match: 9. The CDR3 consists of 18 residues. CDR1 SGHRS and CDR2 YFSETQ come from the germline V gene. The CDR3 nucleotides read TGCGCCAGCAGCTTGGCCGGAACCGGGACAGGGGGCACCTACGAGCAGTACTTC. Protein: CASSLAGTGTGGTYEQYF.

This chain uses TRBV5-1 with TRBJ1-4; D is possibly TRBD1 (5 bases). V was clipped by 1 base and J by 6 bases, with 13 bases between them. Germline lookup yields CDR1 SGHRS and CDR2 YFSETQ. The CDR3 loop spans 15 amino acids. Here the CDR3 reads CASSLLGRVYEKLFF. CDR3 sequence (DNA): TGCGCCAGCAGCTTGTTAGGCAGGGTATATGAAAAACTGTTTTTT.

This clone came up once. The chain carries TRBV9 and TRBJ1-2; the match to TRBD1 covers 9 bases. J gave up 4 bases and V 3 bases, and 7 bases lay outside the gene matches. The CDR3 is made up of 15 amino acids. Germline assignment: CDR1 SGDLS and CDR2 YYNGEE. In DNA form, the CDR3 reads TGTGCCAGCAGCGGAGGCGACAGGGGGTTCTATGGCTACACCTTC. Protein: CASSGGDRGFYGYTF.

J is TRBJ2-7 and V is TRBV5-1, with 8 bases identical to TRBD1. CDR1 and CDR2 from the germline V gene are SGHRS and YFSETQ. The CDR3 sequence is 15 residues long. The V gene end was trimmed by 5 bases and the J gene end by 2 bases; junction bases not matched to a gene: 9. CDR3 DNA: TGCGCCAGCAGATCCCGCCCAGGGGGCACCTACGAGCAGTACTTC. Protein: CASRSRPGGTYEQYF.

This clone was picked up many times. The chain is built from TRBV4-3 and TRBJ1-2, with 7 positions matching TRBD1. Germline assignment: CDR1 LGHNA and CDR2 YSLEER. Trimming cost V 3 bases and J 7 bases; bases outside gene matches: 5. The CDR3 totals 13 residues. This CDR3 is CASSHTGVAGYTF. The DNA for the CDR3 is TGCGCCAGCAGCCACACAGGGGTGGCTGGCTACACCTTC.

The chain employs TRBV29-1 and TRBJ1-2; possibly TRBD1 for D (5 bases). Germline CDR1 and CDR2: SQVTM and ANQGSEA. With 4 bases removed from V and 7 bases from J, the gap between germline ends came to 13 bases. The CDR3 contains 12 residues. The CDR3 reads CSVALTGGGYTF. DNA for the CDR3: TGCAGCGTTGCCCTGACCGGGGGTGGCTACACCTTC.

The chain carries TRBV11-3 and TRBJ1-1; maybe TRBD1 (5 bases). The CDR3 is 14 amino acids. Germline V gene sequence: CDR1 SGHNT, CDR2 YENEEA. Trimming shortened V by 1 base and J by 1 base, and 7 bases separated the two germline ends. The CDR3 DNA sequence: TGTGCCAGCAGCTTAGTCCAGGGGAACACTGAAGCTTTCTTT. Translated, it gives CASSLVQGNTEAFF.

Notes on this clone: Other DNA sequences in the same sample also yield this CDR3. J is TRBJ1-1 and V is TRBV18, with a tentative D call TRBD1 (6 bases). The CDR3 loop spans 15 amino acids. The germline V and J ends were trimmed by 1 base and 2 bases, with 11 bases remaining between them. Germline V gives CDR1 KGHSH, CDR2 LQKENI. CDR3 amino acids: CASSPRGGPNTEAFF. In DNA form, the CDR3 reads TGTGCCAGCTCACCACGGGGGGGCCCCAACACTGAAGCTTTCTTT.